The rows below give T cell receptor beta chains drawn from one sample of a study of identical twins. TCRdb re-called the 5' RACE reads through MiXCR, storing one row per CDR3 protein. The sample includes 300,000 to 400,000 distinct CDR3 sequences, roughly 9% of them seen just once. Material: naive T cells sorted from blood. The receptors stem from a woman in her forties or fifties in good health. Each CDR3 is given with its conserved first and last residue. D genes are given only for firm matches. Not every row has a clone size; where given, it reads once, few, many or a size class.

v_gene: TRBV12-3/TRBV12-4; d_gene: TRBD1; j_gene: TRBJ2-2; abundance: many; CDR3aa: CASQTGGVNTGELFF; CDR3nt: TGTGCCAGCCAAACAGGGGGCGTCAACACCGGGGAGCTGTTTTTT
v_gene: TRBV3-1; d_gene: TRBD2; j_gene: TRBJ2-4; abundance: .; CDR3aa: CASSLTGLAGERNF; CDR3nt: TGTGCCAGCAGCCTCACCGGACTAGCGGGGGAGCGAAACTTC
v_gene: TRBV20-1; d_gene: .; j_gene: TRBJ2-1; abundance: .; CDR3aa: CSARAAGRSSYNEQFF; CDR3nt: TGCAGTGCTAGAGCGGCCGGAAGAAGCTCCTACAATGAGCAGTTCTTC
v_gene: TRBV27; d_gene: .; j_gene: TRBJ2-1; abundance: .; CDR3aa: CASSLTHSSYNEQFF; CDR3nt: TGTGCCAGCAGTTTAACCCATTCCTCCTACAATGAGCAGTTCTTC
v_gene: TRBV5-1; d_gene: .; j_gene: TRBJ2-5; abundance: few; CDR3aa: CASSPGGRRETQYF; CDR3nt: TGCGCCAGCAGCCCCGGCGGGCGGCGGGAGACCCAGTACTTC
v_gene: TRBV19; d_gene: .; j_gene: TRBJ2-4; abundance: .; CDR3aa: CASTPGVRNIQYF; CDR3nt: TGTGCCAGTACCCCGGGGGTTCGGAACATTCAGTACTTC
v_gene: TRBV25-1; d_gene: .; j_gene: TRBJ2-7; abundance: .; CDR3aa: CASSAILTDYEQYF; CDR3nt: TGTGCCAGCAGTGCGATCCTAACAGATTACGAGCAGTACTTC
v_gene: TRBV6-5; d_gene: TRBD1; j_gene: TRBJ2-6; abundance: few; CDR3aa: CASSYSTGQGFPRGANVLTF; CDR3nt: TGTGCCAGCAGTTACTCGACGGGACAGGGTTTCCCCCGGGGGGCCAACGTCCTGACTTTC
v_gene: TRBV6-6; d_gene: .; j_gene: TRBJ2-2; abundance: few; CDR3aa: CASSMIPGLSNTGELFF; CDR3nt: TGTGCCAGCAGTATGATCCCGGGACTCTCGAACACCGGGGAGCTGTTTTTT
v_gene: TRBV11-3; d_gene: TRBD2; j_gene: TRBJ2-1; abundance: .; CDR3aa: CASSLVLAGGPNEQFF; CDR3nt: TGTGCCAGCAGCTTAGTTCTAGCGGGAGGGCCCAATGAGCAGTTCTTC
v_gene: TRBV12-3/TRBV12-4; d_gene: TRBD1; j_gene: TRBJ1-5; abundance: many; CDR3aa: CASSHPWTGNALNAQHF; CDR3nt: TGTGCCAGCAGTCACCCGTGGACAGGCAACGCGTTAAACGCCCAGCATTTT
v_gene: TRBV28; d_gene: TRBD2; j_gene: TRBJ2-3; abundance: few; CDR3aa: CASSGTSQSPDTQYF; CDR3nt: TGTGCCAGCAGTGGGACTAGTCAGTCACCAGATACGCAGTATTTT
v_gene: TRBV4-1; d_gene: .; j_gene: TRBJ1-1; abundance: .; CDR3aa: CASRTPGQMNTEAFF; CDR3nt: TGCGCCAGCAGAACACCGGGACAAATGAACACTGAAGCTTTCTTT
v_gene: TRBV20-1; d_gene: .; j_gene: TRBJ2-3; abundance: .; CDR3aa: CSAWSRSTDTQYF; CDR3nt: TGCAGTGCGTGGAGTAGAAGTACAGATACGCAGTATTTT
v_gene: TRBV25-1; d_gene: .; j_gene: TRBJ1-1; abundance: .; CDR3aa: CASSDNRDTEAFF; CDR3nt: TGTGCCAGCAGTGATAACCGGGACACTGAAGCTTTCTTT
v_gene: TRBV5-1; d_gene: TRBD2; j_gene: TRBJ2-3; abundance: .; CDR3aa: CASSFKAGDAVSQYF; CDR3nt: TGCGCCAGCAGCTTTAAGGCGGGAGATGCAGTGTCGCAGTATTTT
v_gene: TRBV12-3/TRBV12-4; d_gene: .; j_gene: TRBJ1-4; abundance: many; CDR3aa: CASTYLTPMGTEKLFF; CDR3nt: TGTGCCAGCACGTACTTGACACCGATGGGAACTGAAAAACTGTTTTTT
v_gene: TRBV20-1; d_gene: TRBD2; j_gene: TRBJ2-1; abundance: .; CDR3aa: CSAPPSGPYNEQFF; CDR3nt: TGCAGTGCTCCGCCTAGCGGACCGTACAATGAGCAGTTCTTC
v_gene: TRBV6-1; d_gene: .; j_gene: TRBJ1-2; abundance: few; CDR3aa: CASYQRAGYTF; CDR3nt: TGTGCCAGCTATCAAAGAGCAGGCTACACCTTC
v_gene: TRBV5-6; d_gene: TRBD1; j_gene: TRBJ2-3; abundance: many; CDR3aa: CASRFRTGALTDTQYF; CDR3nt: TGTGCCAGCCGCTTCAGAACAGGGGCCCTCACAGATACGCAGTATTTT
v_gene: TRBV3-1; d_gene: .; j_gene: TRBJ2-1; abundance: few; CDR3aa: CASSPFVAGTSLEQFF; CDR3nt: TGTGCCAGCAGCCCCTTTGTTGCCGGGACAAGTCTTGAGCAGTTCTTC
v_gene: TRBV5-1; d_gene: TRBD2; j_gene: TRBJ2-1; abundance: .; CDR3aa: CASRLWELAGDGEQFF; CDR3nt: TGCGCCAGCAGGCTCTGGGAGCTAGCGGGAGACGGTGAGCAGTTCTTC
v_gene: TRBV9; d_gene: .; j_gene: TRBJ2-1; abundance: .; CDR3aa: CASSVGLGTTDNEQFF; CDR3nt: TGTGCCAGCAGCGTAGGGCTCGGGACAACGGACAATGAGCAGTTCTTC
v_gene: TRBV7-9; d_gene: .; j_gene: TRBJ2-2; abundance: few; CDR3aa: CASSSGPQRGTGELFF; CDR3nt: TGTGCCAGCAGCTCCGGGCCTCAAAGGGGCACCGGGGAGCTGTTTTTT
v_gene: TRBV5-1; d_gene: .; j_gene: TRBJ2-1; abundance: few; CDR3aa: CASSGRTHNEQFF; CDR3nt: TGCGCCAGCAGCGGGAGAACTCACAATGAGCAGTTCTTC
v_gene: TRBV9; d_gene: .; j_gene: TRBJ2-5; abundance: .; CDR3aa: CASSTASETQYF; CDR3nt: TGTGCCAGCTCGACGGCCTCGGAGACCCAGTACTTC
v_gene: TRBV20-1; d_gene: TRBD2; j_gene: TRBJ2-1; abundance: few; CDR3aa: CSAPIAGGLYNEQFF; CDR3nt: TGCAGTGCTCCCATAGCGGGAGGCCTTTACAATGAGCAGTTCTTC
v_gene: TRBV24-1; d_gene: .; j_gene: TRBJ2-7; abundance: many; CDR3aa: CATSGSDRPNEQYF; CDR3nt: TGTGCCACCAGTGGTTCGGATCGCCCAAACGAGCAGTACTTC
v_gene: TRBV7-9; d_gene: TRBD2; j_gene: TRBJ2-1; abundance: few; CDR3aa: CASSFSGRGPYNEQFF; CDR3nt: TGTGCCAGCAGCTTTAGCGGGAGAGGCCCCTACAATGAGCAGTTCTTC
v_gene: TRBV3-1; d_gene: TRBD1; j_gene: TRBJ2-1; abundance: many; CDR3aa: CASSSDRGSYNEQFF; CDR3nt: TGTGCCAGCAGTTCGGACAGGGGCTCCTACAATGAGCAGTTCTTC
v_gene: TRBV5-4; d_gene: .; j_gene: TRBJ2-3; abundance: .; CDR3aa: CASSFNVRRGAADTQYF; CDR3nt: TGTGCCAGCAGCTTCAACGTTAGGAGAGGGGCCGCAGATACGCAGTATTTT
v_gene: TRBV5-1; d_gene: .; j_gene: TRBJ1-1; abundance: .; CDR3aa: CASSDTRHTEAFF; CDR3nt: TGCGCCAGCAGCGACACTCGACACACTGAAGCTTTCTTT
v_gene: TRBV20-1; d_gene: .; j_gene: TRBJ1-4; abundance: few; CDR3aa: CSAKRNNEKLFF; CDR3nt: TGCAGTGCTAAGCGAAATAATGAAAAACTGTTTTTT
v_gene: TRBV24-1; d_gene: TRBD2; j_gene: TRBJ2-3; abundance: few; CDR3aa: CATSPRTSSWTDTQYF; CDR3nt: TGTGCCACCAGTCCTAGGACTAGCAGTTGGACAGATACGCAGTATTTT
v_gene: TRBV6-6; d_gene: .; j_gene: TRBJ2-5; abundance: many; CDR3aa: CASTTGGRRKTQYF; CDR3nt: TGTGCCAGCACAACCGGGGGGCGCAGGAAGACCCAGTACTTC
v_gene: TRBV5-1; d_gene: TRBD2; j_gene: TRBJ2-1; abundance: .; CDR3aa: CASSLGLAASYNEQFF; CDR3nt: TGCGCCAGCAGCTTGGGGCTAGCGGCCTCCTACAATGAGCAGTTCTTC
v_gene: TRBV20-1; d_gene: TRBD1; j_gene: TRBJ1-5; abundance: .; CDR3aa: CSAISTGYNQPQHF; CDR3nt: TGCAGTGCTATATCGACAGGGTACAATCAGCCCCAGCATTTT
v_gene: TRBV10-3; d_gene: TRBD2; j_gene: TRBJ2-1; abundance: many; CDR3aa: CAMASGGPHEQFF; CDR3nt: TGTGCCATGGCGTCGGGAGGGCCCCATGAGCAGTTCTTC
v_gene: TRBV3-1; d_gene: TRBD2; j_gene: TRBJ2-2; abundance: .; CDR3aa: CASSLAGITTGELFF; CDR3nt: TGTGCCAGCAGCCTAGCGGGGATAACTACCGGGGAGCTGTTTTTT
v_gene: TRBV20-1; d_gene: .; j_gene: TRBJ2-3; abundance: many; CDR3aa: CSARSAVTGDTQYF; CDR3nt: TGCAGTGCTAGATCCGCGGTCACCGGGGATACGCAGTATTTT
v_gene: TRBV11-2; d_gene: TRBD2; j_gene: TRBJ2-7; abundance: .; CDR3aa: CASSSLAAREKAYEQYF; CDR3nt: TGTGCCAGCAGCTCGCTAGCGGCCCGGGAAAAGGCCTACGAGCAGTACTTC
v_gene: TRBV7-6; d_gene: .; j_gene: TRBJ2-1; abundance: .; CDR3aa: CASSQGSPYPYNEQFF; CDR3nt: TGTGCCAGCAGCCAGGGGTCCCCTTACCCCTACAATGAGCAGTTCTTC
v_gene: TRBV4-1; d_gene: TRBD2; j_gene: TRBJ2-2; abundance: many; CDR3aa: CASSQGLLAENTGELFF; CDR3nt: TGCGCCAGCAGCCAAGGTTTGCTAGCGGAAAACACCGGGGAGCTGTTTTTT
v_gene: TRBV25-1; d_gene: .; j_gene: TRBJ2-1; abundance: few; CDR3aa: CASSEGGQRNEQFF; CDR3nt: TGTGCCAGCAGTGAAGGGGGACAAAGAAATGAGCAGTTCTTC
v_gene: TRBV12-3/TRBV12-4; d_gene: TRBD2; j_gene: TRBJ2-7; abundance: .; CDR3aa: CASSPRTSGYEQYF; CDR3nt: TGTGCCAGCAGCCCCCGGACTAGCGGGTACGAGCAGTACTTC
v_gene: TRBV2; d_gene: .; j_gene: TRBJ1-1; abundance: few; CDR3aa: CASSEVEGVTEAFF; CDR3nt: TGTGCCAGCAGTGAAGTCGAGGGGGTCACTGAAGCTTTCTTT
v_gene: TRBV18; d_gene: TRBD2; j_gene: TRBJ2-2; abundance: .; CDR3aa: CASSPMGGSDTGELFF; CDR3nt: TGTGCCAGCTCACCGATGGGCGGGAGTGACACCGGGGAGCTGTTTTTT
v_gene: TRBV6-2/TRBV6-3; d_gene: .; j_gene: TRBJ2-4; abundance: few; CDR3aa: CASSSVVKNIQYF; CDR3nt: TGTGCCAGCAGTTCGGTGGTTAAGAACATTCAGTACTTC
v_gene: TRBV5-5; d_gene: .; j_gene: TRBJ1-1; abundance: many; CDR3aa: CASSLGSRTEAFF; CDR3nt: TGTGCCAGCAGCTTGGGGTCCCGAACTGAAGCTTTCTTT
v_gene: TRBV27; d_gene: TRBD2; j_gene: TRBJ2-1; abundance: many; CDR3aa: CASKGGLALHEQFF; CDR3nt: TGTGCCAGCAAGGGAGGACTAGCTTTGCATGAGCAGTTCTTC